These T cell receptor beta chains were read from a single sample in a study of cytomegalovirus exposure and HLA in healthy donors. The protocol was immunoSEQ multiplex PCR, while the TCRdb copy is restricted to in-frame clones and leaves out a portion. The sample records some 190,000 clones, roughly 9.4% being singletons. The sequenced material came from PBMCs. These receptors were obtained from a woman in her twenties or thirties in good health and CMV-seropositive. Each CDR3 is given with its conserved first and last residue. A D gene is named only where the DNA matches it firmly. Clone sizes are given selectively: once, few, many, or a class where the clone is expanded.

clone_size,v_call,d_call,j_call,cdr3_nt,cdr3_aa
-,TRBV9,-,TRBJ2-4,TGTGCCAGCAGCGTCTGGACAGTCAAAAACATTCAGTACTTC,CASSVWTVKNIQYF
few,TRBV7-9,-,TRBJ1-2,TGTGCCAGCAGCTTAGACGGCTATGGCTACACCTTC,CASSLDGYGYTF
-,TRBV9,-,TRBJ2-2,TGTGCCAGCAGCGTAGCCCCCCTTGACTTAAACACCGGGGAGCTGTTTTTT,CASSVAPLDLNTGELFF
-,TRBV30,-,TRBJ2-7,TGTGCCTGGAGTGGGATTGGGGCTAGCGTCTACGAGCAGTACTTC,CAWSGIGASVYEQYF
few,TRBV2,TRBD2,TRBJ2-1,TGTGCCAGCAGTCCTCTCCAGGGACTAGCGGGGGAGGGTGAGCAGTTCTTC,CASSPLQGLAGEGEQFF
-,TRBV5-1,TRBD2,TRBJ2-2,TGCGCCAGCACCAGTCAAATCCTGCGGGGAGGGCCTCCCGGGGAGCTGTTTTTT,CASTSQILRGGPPGELFF
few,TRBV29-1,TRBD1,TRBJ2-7,TGCAGCGTTGAAAGGTCGGACAGGGGAACCTACGAGCAGTACTTC,CSVERSDRGTYEQYF
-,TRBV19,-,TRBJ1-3,TGTGCCAGTAGTATAGGCGGGGGACTTGTCTCTGGAAACACCATATATTTT,CASSIGGGLVSGNTIYF
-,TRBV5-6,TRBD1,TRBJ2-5,TGTGCCAGCAGCCCGGACAGGGCCCGGAAAGAGACCCAGTACTTC,CASSPDRARKETQYF
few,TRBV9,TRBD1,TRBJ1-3,TGTGCCAGCAGCGTGACAGGGTCTGGAAACACCATATATTTT,CASSVTGSGNTIYF
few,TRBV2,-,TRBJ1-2,TGTGCCAGCAGTGAAGAAGGGGTTGGCTATGGCTACACCTTC,CASSEEGVGYGYTF
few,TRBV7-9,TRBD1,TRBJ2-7,TGTGCCAGCAGCTTAGCGCTCAGGGACAGGGGGTCACAGTACTTC,CASSLALRDRGSQYF
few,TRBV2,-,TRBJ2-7,TGTGCCAGCAGAACACACAGATCCCCCTACGAGCAGTACTTC,CASRTHRSPYEQYF
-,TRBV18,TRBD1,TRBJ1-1,TGTGCCAGCTCCCCACAGGGGGCCGGCACTGAAGCTTTCTTT,CASSPQGAGTEAFF
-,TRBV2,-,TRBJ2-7,TGTGCCAGCAGTAGCGGATCCTCCTACGAGCAGTACTTC,CASSSGSSYEQYF
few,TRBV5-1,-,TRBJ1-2,TGCGCCAGCAGCTTTAGCGGGACGTCTAACTATGGCTACACCTTC,CASSFSGTSNYGYTF
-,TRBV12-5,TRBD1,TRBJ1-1,TGTGCTAGTGGCTGGGGGACAGTGAACACTGAAGCTTTCTTT,CASGWGTVNTEAFF
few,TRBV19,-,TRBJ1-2,TGTGCCAGTAGTATTTCTAGTACTAACTATGGCTACACCTTC,CASSISSTNYGYTF
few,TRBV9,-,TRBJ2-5,TGTGCCAGCAGCCCAGGGGTCCAAGAGACCCAGTACTTC,CASSPGVQETQYF
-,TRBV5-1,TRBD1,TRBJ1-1,TGCGCCAGCAGCGCCGGACAGGGTTCGAACACTGAAGCTTTCTTT,CASSAGQGSNTEAFF
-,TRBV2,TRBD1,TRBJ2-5,TGTGCCAGCAGATCCGGGACAGGGACTCAAGAGACCCAGTACTTC,CASRSGTGTQETQYF
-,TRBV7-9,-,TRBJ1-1,TGTGCCAGCAGCTTCCTCGGGAGGAGAACTGAAGCTTTCTTT,CASSFLGRRTEAFF
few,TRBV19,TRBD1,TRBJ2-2,TGTGCCAGTAGAGCGACAGGGTCCAAACTCACCGGGGAGCTGTTTTTT,CASRATGSKLTGELFF
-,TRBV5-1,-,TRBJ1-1,TGCGCCAGCAGCGGAGGACAGACGAACACTGAAGCTTTCTTT,CASSGGQTNTEAFF
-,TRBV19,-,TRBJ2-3,TGTGCCAGTAGTATGACCGGGGGTTGGGATACGCAGTATTTT,CASSMTGGWDTQYF
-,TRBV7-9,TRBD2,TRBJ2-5,TGTGCCAGCAGCTTGGGAGGGTGGGAGACCCAGTACTTC,CASSLGGWETQYF
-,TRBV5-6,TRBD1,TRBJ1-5,TGTGCCAGCAGCAATCGACAGGGCCGTACTCAGCCCCAGCATTTT,CASSNRQGRTQPQHF
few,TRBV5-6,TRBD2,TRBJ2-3,TGTGCCAGCAGCCGGGCTAGCGGGAGTGAGACAGATACGCAGTATTTT,CASSRASGSETDTQYF
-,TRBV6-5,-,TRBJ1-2,TGTGCCAGCAGTTCGGACATGGATGGCTACACCTTC,CASSSDMDGYTF
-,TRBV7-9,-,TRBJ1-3,TGTGCCAGCAGCTTCGACAGCGTCTCTGGAAACACCATATATTTT,CASSFDSVSGNTIYF
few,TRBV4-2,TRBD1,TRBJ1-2,TGTGCCAGCAGCCCGACAGGGGACTATGGCTACACCTTC,CASSPTGDYGYTF
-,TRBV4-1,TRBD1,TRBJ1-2,TGCGCCAGCAGCCAAGGCGACAGGGTTCTTGTCTTGTCGGACTATGGCTACACCTTC,CASSQGDRVLVLSDYGYTF